The present T cell receptor beta chain was sequenced within a study of blood T cell repertoires in COVID-19. Profiling relied on immunoSEQ multiplex PCR, and the TCRdb table lists in-frame clones only, not all of them. The sample has under 300,000 clones, roughly 84% seen once; the top ten hold almost 1.5%. V shed 8 bases and J shed 0 bases, with 20 bases lying between them. Germline V gene sequence: CDR1 LNHDA, CDR2 SQIVND (reference sequence). This CDR3 comprises 16 residues. The clonotype comes from a human donor with COVID-19, enrolled during active disease. The donor label of this sample is uncertain. The rearrangement links TRBV19 to TRBJ2-7, with D maybe TRBD1 (5 bases). Sample: peripheral blood. The chain's CDR3 is CASGGSDRQYSYEQYF. CDR3 coding DNA: TGTGCCAGTGGTGGCTCCGACAGACAGTACTCCTACGAGCAGTACTTC.